A selection of T cell receptor beta chains follows, all from one sample in a study of Graves' ophthalmopathy and Graves' hyperthyroidism. MiXCR was run by TCRdb on the multiplex PCR reads, yielding one entry per CDR3 protein. The table has almost 400,000 distinct CDR3 sequences, about 17% seen once. What was sequenced was peripheral blood. These receptors came from a woman younger than 35 with Graves' ophthalmopathy. Both conserved end residues are part of each CDR3. A D gene is named only where the DNA matches it firmly. Part of the rows lack a size; the others show once, few, many or a class for expanded clones.

d_gene,v_gene,abundance,j_gene,CDR3aa,CDR3nt
-,TRBV5-1,few,TRBJ1-1,CASSPFTGRNTEAFF,TGCGCCAGCAGCCCCTTCACAGGGCGGAACACTGAAGCTTTCTTT
TRBD2,TRBV6-2/TRBV6-3,many,TRBJ2-3,CASGAGESTDTQYF,TGTGCCAGCGGAGCGGGGGAAAGCACAGATACGCAGTATTTT
-,TRBV6-1,many,TRBJ2-6,CASRGGESGANVLTF,TGTGCCAGCCGAGGAGGGGAATCTGGGGCCAACGTCCTGACTTTC
-,TRBV7-2,many,TRBJ2-5,CASSPRRGRETQYF,TGTGCCAGCAGCCCGCGGAGAGGAAGAGAGACCCAGTACTTC
TRBD2,TRBV13,once,TRBJ2-5,CASSTVSGDGQETQYF,TGTGCCAGCAGCACCGTCAGCGGGGACGGGCAAGAGACCCAGTACTTC
TRBD1,TRBV7-2,many,TRBJ1-1,CASSSRDRGPQAFF,TGTGCCAGCAGCTCCCGGGACAGGGGGCCCCAAGCTTTCTTT
-,TRBV7-9,many,TRBJ2-7,CASSLDSFHEQYF,TGTGCCAGCAGCTTAGACAGTTTCCACGAGCAGTACTTC
TRBD1,TRBV2,many,TRBJ1-5,CASSREGQGEYSNQPQHF,TGTGCCAGCAGTCGAGAGGGACAGGGAGAATATAGCAATCAGCCCCAGCATTTT
-,TRBV7-8,many,TRBJ2-2,CASSLKRLNTGELFF,TGTGCCAGCAGCTTGAAGCGGTTGAACACCGGGGAGCTGTTTTTT
-,TRBV6-5,many,TRBJ2-5,CASSYPGGQETQYF,TGTGCCAGCAGTTACCCCGGAGGGCAGGAGACCCAGTACTTC
-,TRBV29-1,-,TRBJ2-5,CSVEVPRLGETQYF,TGCAGCGTTGAAGTTCCGAGACTAGGCGAGACCCAGTACTTC
-,TRBV12-3/TRBV12-4,once,TRBJ1-6,CASTIEQHNSPLHF,TGTGCCAGCACCATAGAACAGCACAATTCACCCCTCCACTTT
TRBD1,TRBV28,many,TRBJ1-6,CASRSQGWNSPLHF,TGTGCCAGCAGATCACAGGGGTGGAATTCACCCCTCCACTTT
-,TRBV28,many,TRBJ2-2,CASSLVGSGELFF,TGTGCCAGCAGTTTAGTGGGGTCCGGGGAGCTGTTTTTT
-,TRBV6-2/TRBV6-3,many,TRBJ2-7,CASSYSSGAVIYEQYF,TGTGCCAGCAGTTACTCGTCAGGGGCGGTCATCTACGAGCAGTACTTC